This TCR beta chain was identified during a study of OX40 agonist ivuxolimab in advanced cancers. Regarding the study in general: The costimulatory receptor OX40 (CD134) was targeted by ivuxolimab, a fully human IgG2 agonistic monoclonal antibody. Intravenous ivuxolimab was administered to patients every 2 weeks at six dose levels: 0.01, 0.1, 0.3, 1.5, 3 and 10 mg/kg. Among the roughly 54 dose-escalation patients, approximately 20 had hepatocellular carcinoma, 15 or so melanoma, 9 renal cell carcinoma and 9 head and neck cancer. In the dose-escalation cohort, approximately 82% of patients were male, and the mean age was approximately 60 years, with a range of about 23 to 90. Patients were allowed to have had prior anti-PD-1, anti-PD-L1 or anti-CTLA-4 therapy, and around two fifths of the dose-escalation patients had been treated with checkpoint inhibitors. Partial responses occurred in three dose-escalation patients: two with cutaneous melanoma and one with hepatocellular carcinoma. Peripheral TCRbeta sequencing aimed to test whether ivuxolimab altered TCR sequence diversity and caused clonal T-cell expansion. The paper describes the monotherapy dose-escalation part (N of about 50 patients) of the phase I trial of ivuxolimab.

The trial excluded patients who had a history of autoimmune disease or were on systemic immunosuppression. Peripheral blood for TCR sequencing was drawn from every dose cohort at baseline, at cycle 4 day 1 and at cycle 7 day 1. The samples were drawn from a first-in-human, open-label, multicenter phase I dose-escalation trial of ivuxolimab. The trial enrolled adults with locally advanced or metastatic head and neck squamous cell, hepatocellular, melanoma or renal cell carcinoma. Before TCR sequencing, CD4+ and CD8+ T cells were separately sorted from peripheral blood. General conclusions and limits of the study: At doses from 0.1 to 3.0 mg/kg, clonal expansion was seen in both CD4+ and CD8+ blood T cells between baseline and week 6. After ivuxolimab, CD8+ T cells had more expanded clones than CD4+ T cells on average. In partial responders in the 0.1-3.0 mg/kg groups, normalized peripheral clonal expansion was found to be among the lowest, especially among CD8+ T cells. Low levels of normalized T-cell clonal expansion were also seen in some patients who did not respond. Which antigens the clonally expanded peripheral T cells were specific for was not determined.

From a lookup of the germline V gene (reference sequence), CDR1 and CDR2 are MNHEY and SMNVEV. Trimming at the junction amounts to 11 bases on V and 2 bases on J, and the germline ends lie 18 bases apart. Reading from cysteine to phenylalanine, the CDR3 counts 14 amino acids. The kept DNA is CDR3 alone, 42 bases in frame from the first base. To sequence the TCRbeta CDR3 region, genomic DNA was isolated from the sorted cells. The immunoSEQ Assay was used to sequence the TCRbeta CDR3 regions. TCRdb stores this immuneACCESS table with in-frame sequences only. Part of the clones is absent; in the studies checked, under half of the shortfall reflects unresolved V genes, and no reason is known for the rest. This sample is represented by approximately 59,000 clones; over 70% of them were singletons. The top ten clones comprise about 3.3% of the sample. Worth noting for this clone: No antigen is known for it. No qualities accompany the bases; no much larger clone lies one base away.

The material sequenced was CD4+ or CD8+ T cells sorted from blood, taken in a trial of the OX40 agonist ivuxolimab. This TCR was recovered from an adult with an advanced solid tumor such as melanoma, head and neck, liver or kidney cancer. The chain uses TRBV27 and TRBJ2-5; the D region possibly corresponds to TRBD2 (6 bases align). The CDR3 reads as follows: CAPQGRGRQETQYF. The nucleotide sequence is TGTGCCCCTCAAGGCCGGGGGAGACAAGAGACCCAGTACTTC.